This record concerns one T cell receptor beta chain sequence. Its specificity is unknown. The data stem from a study of post-analysis software for immune sequencing data. TCR beta cDNA libraries had unique molecular identifiers. It was from roughly 1 to 10 million T cells that around 500,000 cDNA molecules came. TCRdb reanalysed the PCR reads using MiXCR and keeps one entry per CDR3 protein. The repertoire holds more than 450,000 distinct CDR3 sequences, with approximately 31% as singletons. Germline CDR1 is MGHRA and CDR2 is YSYEKL. The CDR3 runs to 15 residues. Trimming took 0 bases from V and 7 from J; bases not matched to a gene: 3. General study findings and limits: Multiple sclerosis was associated with a significant reduction in normalized Chao1 diversity relative to controls. In patients, about 5 TRBV segments were more frequent than in controls, with TRBV5-6, TRBV5-1 and TRBV20-1 among them. Batch-matched samples strongly co-clustered by F measure.

The clonotype was recovered from a girl aged 2-17 years with multiple sclerosis. The gene calls are TRBV4-1 and TRBJ2-2; 9 bases are shared with TRBD1. The sequencing input was blood. The chain's CDR3 is CASSQEGQGNGELFF. CDR3 nucleotides: TGCGCCAGCAGCCAAGAGGGACAGGGTAACGGGGAGCTGTTTTTT.